This passage covers 21 T cell receptor beta chains from one sample sequenced in a study of long-term antiretroviral therapy in people with HIV. With survey level as its setting, the immunoSEQ assay was v3.0. The repertoire was sequenced with immunoSEQ multiplex PCR; TCRdb's copy has only in-frame clones and lacks some. This sample has 30,000 to 40,000 clones; 87% occur once, and the top ten carry 13%. The material sequenced was unsorted PBMCs, taken 1.1 years after starting antiretroviral therapy. These receptors came from a man between 18 and 29 years old with HIV.

This clone has a single count. This CDR3 is also generated by other DNA sequences in the sample. The chain combines TRBV6-5 with TRBJ1-3, with D unclear. The V gene lost 0 bases and the J gene lost 0 bases, with 6 bases spanning the gap. CDR1 MNHEY and CDR2 SVGAGI come from the germline V gene. This CDR3 contains 15 residues. The CDR3 is CASSYSRGSGNTIYF. CDR3 DNA sequence: TGTGCCAGCAGTTACTCGCGGGGCTCTGGAAACACCATATATTTT.

This clone was seen only once. V and J are TRBV7-9 and TRBJ2-7; 9 nucleotides match TRBD2. V lost 3 bases, J lost 3 bases, and 12 bases stayed unmatched. The CDR3 loop spans 17 amino acids. The V gene's germline CDR1 is SEHNR and CDR2 FQNEAQ (reference sequence). CDR3 region: CASSLGGSAGGLYEQYF. The CDR3 DNA reads as TGTGCCAGCAGCTTGGGGGGATCGGCGGGGGGGCTCTACGAGCAGTACTTC.

The V gene is TRBV2, the J gene TRBJ2-7, with D perhaps given as TRBD1 or TRBD2 (5 bases each). Germline CDR1 is SNHLY and CDR2 is FYNNEI. This CDR3 spans 13 amino acids. V was clipped by 7 bases and J by 2 bases, with 12 bases between them. CDR3 sequence reads: CASKWDATYEQYF. For the CDR3, the DNA is TGTGCCAGCAAGTGGGACGCTACCTACGAGCAGTACTTC.

The chain's CDR3 is CASSLYRLEQFF. The DNA for the CDR3 is TGTGCCAGCAGTTTATATAGGCTTGAGCAGTTCTTC. This rearrangement joins TRBV2 to TRBJ2-1; D gene unclear. V lost 5 bases and J lost 9, with 11 bases in between. This CDR3 spans 12 amino acids. Looked up from germline, CDR1 is SNHLY and CDR2 is FYNNEI.

This chain joins TRBV7-6 and TRBJ1-2; D not resolved. The V gene lost 4 bases and the J gene lost 7 bases, with 10 bases spanning the gap. CDR3 length equals 12 residues. Germline values: CDR1 SGHVS, CDR2 FNYEAQ. Here the CDR3 reads CASSSDGLGYTF. CDR3 nucleotide sequence: TGTGCCAGCAGCTCGGACGGGCTTGGCTACACCTTC.

This clone was counted only a few times. V and J are TRBV7-9 and TRBJ2-1, with D unclear. CDR1 and CDR2 from the germline V gene are SEHNR and FQNEAQ (reference sequence). This CDR3 has 10 amino acids. Trimming cost V 4 bases and J 6 bases, with 1 base left between them. The DNA of the CDR3 is TGTGCCAGCAGCTCCAATGAGCAGTTCTTC. This gives the protein CASSSNEQFF. Full variable domain (outside the CDR3, taken from reference TRBV7-9 and TRBJ2-1): DTGVSQNPRHKITKRGQNVTFRCDPISEHNRLYWYRQTLGQGPEFLTYFQNEAQLEKSRLLSDRFSAERPKGSFSTLEIQRTEQGDSAMYLCASSSNEQFFGPGTRLTVL.

In its sample, this clone ranks as medium-sized. In DNA, the CDR3 is TGTGCCAGCAGCAATCCCGGGGGCGAGAGGGATACGCAGTATTTT. Residues: CASSNPGGERDTQYF. The chain joins TRBV6-1 to TRBJ2-3; the D call may be TRBD1 or TRBD2 (6 bases each). The CDR3 totals 15 residues. V was pared by 6 bases and J by 6 bases, with 19 bases between. Germline V gene sequence: CDR1 MNHNS, CDR2 SASEGT.

This chain uses TRBV7-2 with TRBJ2-7; no definite D call. From germline, CDR1 is SGHTA and CDR2 FQGNSA. CDR3 length equals 13 residues. V gave up 4 bases and J gave up 4 bases, with 11 bases separating them. In nucleotides, the CDR3 is TGTGCCAGCAGCTCCTGGCCGGCTTACGAGCAGTACTTC. Translating gives CASSSWPAYEQYF.

The chain is built from TRBV30 and TRBJ2-6; 9 bases align to TRBD1. After removal of 1 base from V and 2 bases from J, the junction contained 6 bases not matched to a gene. In germline, CDR1 is GTSNPN, CDR2 SVGIG (reference sequence). The CDR3 spans 17 residues. The CDR3 here is CAWSAGTGIPGANVLTF. Written as DNA, the CDR3 is TGTGCCTGGAGTGCCGGGACAGGGATACCTGGGGCCAACGTCCTGACTTTC.

This sequence joins TRBV10-3 and TRBJ1-2; 10 bases fit TRBD1. The CDR3 extends over 14 amino acids. V trimming: 2 bases; J trimming: 7 bases; junction bases outside the gene matches: 4. The germline V gene encodes CDR1 ENHRY and CDR2 SYGVKD. The CDR3 region is CAISEGTGDGGYTF. The CDR3 DNA follows: TGTGCCATCAGTGAGGGGACAGGGGACGGTGGCTACACCTTC.

This chain connects TRBV6-1 to TRBJ2-7; D could derive from TRBD1 or TRBD2 (6 bases each). The V gene lost 4 bases and the J gene lost 0 bases, with 16 bases spanning the gap. CDR3 length: 16 residues. Germline lookup yields CDR1 MNHNS and CDR2 SASEGT. The CDR3 region has the DNA TGTGCCAGCAGTGTTAGATTAGGGGGGAGCTCCTACGAGCAGTACTTC. Amino acids: CASSVRLGGSSYEQYF.

This sequence joins TRBV7-9 and TRBJ2-7; 9 bases are a match to TRBD1. The J segment lost 3 bases and the V segment lost 1 base, leaving 7 bases of the junction unmatched. CDR1 is SEHNR and CDR2 is FQNEAQ in the germline V gene (reference sequence). The CDR3 is 16 residues long. The CDR3 DNA reads as TGTGCCAGCAGCTTAGATGCCGGGACAGGGCTCTACGAGCAGTACTTC. Translation gives CASSLDAGTGLYEQYF.

This rearrangement joins TRBV6-1 to TRBJ2-7, with a weak D call TRBD1 (6 bases). This CDR3 contains 13 residues. The V and J ends lost 5 bases and 3 bases respectively, with 11 bases between them. CDR1 and CDR2 (germline): MNHNS, SASEGT. DNA for the CDR3: TGTGCCAGCAGTTGGACAGAAGACTACGAGCAGTACTTC. Its protein is CASSWTEDYEQYF.

This clone was recorded only once. As DNA, the CDR3 is TGTGCCAGCAGCACCCGGACAGGACTTGAGCAGTTCTTC. This codes for CASSTRTGLEQFF. The chain uses TRBV9 and TRBJ2-1; 7 nucleotides line up with TRBD1. Germline assignment: CDR1 SGDLS and CDR2 YYNGEE. Germline trimming cut 4 bases from V and 9 bases from J; bases unmatched to any gene: 7. This CDR3 is 13 amino acids long.

The chain links TRBV19 to TRBJ1-1, with unresolved D. V was cut by 1 base and J by 5 bases, with 11 bases left in between. Germline-derived CDR1 and CDR2 are LNHDA and SQIVND (reference sequence). The CDR3 is made up of 14 amino acids. The CDR3 region has the DNA TGTGCCAGTAGTATAGCGCCAAGGTCGACTGAAGCTTTCTTT. Translation: CASSIAPRSTEAFF.

The chain uses TRBV21-1 and TRBJ1-6. TRBV21-1 counts as a pseudogene. This CDR3 region has 13 residues. The CDR3 DNA reads TGTGCCAGCAGCATCCCCACGCACTTCACCCTCCACTTT. Amino acid sequence: CASSIPTHFTLHF.

The V and J genes are TRBV28 and TRBJ2-5; D possibly corresponds to TRBD1 (6 bases). Germline assignment: CDR1 MDHEN and CDR2 SYDVKM. This CDR3 has 15 amino acids. Deletions cut 5 bases from V and 5 bases from J, with 18 bases between. As DNA, the CDR3 is TGTGCCAGCAGTCCCTATATTGGGGGCGGGGAGACCCAGTACTTC. It yields the protein CASSPYIGGGETQYF. Supplemented by reference TRBV28 and TRBJ2-5, the full variable domain reads DVKVTQSSRYLVKRTGEKVFLECVQDMDHENMFWYRQDPGLGLRLIYFSYDVKMKEKGDIPEGYSVSREKKERFSLILESASTNQTSMYLCASSPYIGGGETQYFGPGTRLLVL.

The chain carries TRBV13 and TRBJ2-3; D is undetermined. The CDR3 consists of 12 residues. Germline loops: CDR1 PRHDT, CDR2 FYEKMQ (reference sequence). Between the trimmed V and J ends, which lost 8 bases and 3 bases, there was a span of 9 bases. The CDR3 loop reads CASSIGTDTQYF. The CDR3 DNA reads TGTGCCAGCTCGATTGGGACAGATACGCAGTATTTT.

This clone has only one observation. The chain joins TRBV6-5 to TRBJ1-5; D gene unclear. CDR3 length equals 15 residues. Trimming pared 0 bases from V and 0 bases from J, leaving 6 bases between. Germline V lookup: CDR1 MNHEY, CDR2 SVGAGI. The CDR3, as DNA: TGTGCCAGCAGTTACTCGAGAGATAGCAATCAGCCCCAGCATTTT. Its translation is CASSYSRDSNQPQHF.

This rearrangement joins TRBV6-5 to TRBJ1-4, with TRBD1 as a possible D gene (5 bases). Trimming removed 2 bases at V and 8 bases at J, with 15 bases between. Germline assignment: CDR1 MNHEY and CDR2 SVGAGI. The CDR3 is 15 residues long. The CDR3 spells CASSYAGDYGEKLFF. CDR3 DNA: TGTGCCAGCAGTTACGCGGGGGACTATGGGGAAAAACTGTTTTTT.

The chain couples TRBV11-3 to TRBJ2-2; 9 bases are a match to TRBD1. The V segment lost 5 bases and the J segment 1 base; nucleotides outside the gene matches: 14. The CDR3 loop spans 19 amino acids. Germline CDR1 SGHNT, CDR2 YENEEA. The CDR3 coding sequence is TGTGCCAGCAGCCGGCGACAGGGGGACTTGGACTTGAACACCGGGGAGCTGTTTTTT. Translation gives CASSRRQGDLDLNTGELFF.